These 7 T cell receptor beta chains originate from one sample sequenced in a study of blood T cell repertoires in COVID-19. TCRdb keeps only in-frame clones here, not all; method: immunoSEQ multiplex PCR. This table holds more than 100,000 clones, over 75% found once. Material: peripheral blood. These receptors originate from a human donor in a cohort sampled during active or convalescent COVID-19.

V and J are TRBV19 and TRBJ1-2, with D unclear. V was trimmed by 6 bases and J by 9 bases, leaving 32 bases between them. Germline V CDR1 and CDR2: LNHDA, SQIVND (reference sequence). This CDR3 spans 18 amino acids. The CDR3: CASSIVTKLGAGGWSYTF. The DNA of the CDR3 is TGTGCCAGTAGCATCGTGACAAAACTGGGCGCCGGAGGATGGAGCTACACCTTC.

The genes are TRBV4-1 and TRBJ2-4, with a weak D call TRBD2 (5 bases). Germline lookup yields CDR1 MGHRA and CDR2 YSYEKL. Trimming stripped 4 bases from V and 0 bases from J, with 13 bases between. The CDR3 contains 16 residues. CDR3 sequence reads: CASSPDSSLAKNIQYF. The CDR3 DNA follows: TGCGCCAGCAGCCCGGACTCCTCGCTAGCCAAAAACATTCAGTACTTC.

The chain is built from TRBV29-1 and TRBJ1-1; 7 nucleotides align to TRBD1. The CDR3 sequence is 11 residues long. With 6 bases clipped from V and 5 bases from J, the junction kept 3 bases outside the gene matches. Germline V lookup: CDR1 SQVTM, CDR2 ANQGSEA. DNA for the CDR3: TGCAGCGTGGTGACAGGGACTGAAGCTTTCTTT. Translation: CSVVTGTEAFF.

CDR3 in amino acids: CASSSPVGWGQIYGYTF. The CDR3 coding sequence is TGTGCCAGCAGTTCCCCCGTAGGGTGGGGGCAGATCTATGGCTACACCTTC. V gene TRBV28 combines with J gene TRBJ1-2, with a tentative D call TRBD1 (6 bases). Germline CDR1 and CDR2: MDHEN and SYDVKM. With 4 bases removed from V and 4 bases from J, the gap between germline ends came to 22 bases. CDR3 length equals 17 residues.

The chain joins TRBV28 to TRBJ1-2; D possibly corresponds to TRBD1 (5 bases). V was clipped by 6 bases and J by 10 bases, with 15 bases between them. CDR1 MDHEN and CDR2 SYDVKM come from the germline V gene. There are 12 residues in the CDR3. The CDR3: CASSREPLDYTF. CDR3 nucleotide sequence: TGTGCCAGCAGCAGGGAACCTCTAGACTACACCTTC.

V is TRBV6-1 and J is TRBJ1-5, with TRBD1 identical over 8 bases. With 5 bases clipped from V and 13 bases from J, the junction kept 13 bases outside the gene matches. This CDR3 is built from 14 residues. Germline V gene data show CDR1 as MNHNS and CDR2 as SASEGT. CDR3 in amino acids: CASSTGQGTGDQHF. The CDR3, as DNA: TGTGCCAGCAGTACTGGACAGGGCACTGGCGATCAGCATTTT.

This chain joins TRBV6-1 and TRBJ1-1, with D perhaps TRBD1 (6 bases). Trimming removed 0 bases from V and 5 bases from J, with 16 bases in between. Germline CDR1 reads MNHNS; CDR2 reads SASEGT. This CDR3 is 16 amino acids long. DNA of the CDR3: TGTGCCAGCAGTGAAGCTGAGGGGGGGGGCGCGACTGAAGCTTTCTTT. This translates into CASSEAEGGGATEAFF.